These T cell receptor beta chains were read from a single sample in a study of T cell repertoires in cytomegalovirus infection. Antigen specificity for these receptors is unknown. TCRdb reprocessed the reads with MiXCR, giving one entry per CDR3 protein. The sample includes about a million distinct CDR3 sequences, roughly 30% seen only once; the top ten take 13%. Sequencing was performed on cultured CD8+ T cells from PBMCs, taken from culture after CMV antigen stimulation. The receptors stem from a human donor in good health (CMV status not recorded). Some clones in this sample may be carry-over from other donors' samples. Both conserved end residues are part of each CDR3.

CDR3aa: CASGLPRGYTF
v_gene: TRBV12-5
j_gene: TRBJ1-2

CDR3aa: CASSDRGLAGYTQYF
v_gene: TRBV6-1
j_gene: TRBJ2-3

CDR3aa: CASSIKGSYTEAFF
v_gene: TRBV19
j_gene: TRBJ1-1

CDR3aa: CASSDTSGGYNEQFF
v_gene: TRBV5-4
j_gene: TRBJ2-1

CDR3aa: CAISGAEGDQETQYF
v_gene: TRBV10-3
j_gene: TRBJ2-5

CDR3aa: CASSQDREWDTEAFF
v_gene: TRBV4-2
j_gene: TRBJ1-1

CDR3aa: CASSLDAGTSTEAFF
v_gene: TRBV7-8
j_gene: TRBJ1-1

CDR3aa: CASSQLAEGRNTEAFF
v_gene: TRBV4-1
j_gene: TRBJ1-1

CDR3aa: CASSSQIGGSHGYTF
v_gene: TRBV12-3/TRBV12-4
j_gene: TRBJ1-2

CDR3aa: CASSATGGAGGYTF
v_gene: TRBV27
j_gene: TRBJ1-2

CDR3aa: CASSLEGFPGTGVPGNQPQHF
v_gene: TRBV7-2
j_gene: TRBJ1-5

CDR3aa: CANRRYRVTEAFF
v_gene: TRBV5-6
j_gene: TRBJ1-1

CDR3aa: CASSEGGLTGELFF
v_gene: TRBV7-6
j_gene: TRBJ2-2

CDR3aa: CASRGVMNTEAFF
v_gene: TRBV28
j_gene: TRBJ1-1

CDR3aa: CASRKDRKVNYGYTF
v_gene: TRBV10-2
j_gene: TRBJ1-2

CDR3aa: CATRGGPNEQFF
v_gene: TRBV2
j_gene: TRBJ2-1

CDR3aa: CASSGRDNPEQFF
v_gene: TRBV5-1
j_gene: TRBJ2-1

CDR3aa: CASSFTIYNEQFF
v_gene: TRBV5-4
j_gene: TRBJ2-1

CDR3aa: CASRLRGGSTGELFF
v_gene: TRBV6-5
j_gene: TRBJ2-2

CDR3aa: CASSVGTDKLFF
v_gene: TRBV7-9
j_gene: TRBJ1-4

CDR3aa: CASSERTSNSPLHF
v_gene: TRBV10-2
j_gene: TRBJ1-6

CDR3aa: CASSGPGTGGVYEQYF
v_gene: TRBV7-9
j_gene: TRBJ2-7

CDR3aa: CATSARGPRYGYTF
v_gene: TRBV24-1
j_gene: TRBJ1-2

CDR3aa: CASSQVRHNTEAFF
v_gene: TRBV3-1
j_gene: TRBJ1-1

CDR3aa: CASSPPGQGYEQYF
v_gene: TRBV7-9
j_gene: TRBJ2-7

CDR3aa: CASSLTGGPSGELFF
v_gene: TRBV27
j_gene: TRBJ2-2